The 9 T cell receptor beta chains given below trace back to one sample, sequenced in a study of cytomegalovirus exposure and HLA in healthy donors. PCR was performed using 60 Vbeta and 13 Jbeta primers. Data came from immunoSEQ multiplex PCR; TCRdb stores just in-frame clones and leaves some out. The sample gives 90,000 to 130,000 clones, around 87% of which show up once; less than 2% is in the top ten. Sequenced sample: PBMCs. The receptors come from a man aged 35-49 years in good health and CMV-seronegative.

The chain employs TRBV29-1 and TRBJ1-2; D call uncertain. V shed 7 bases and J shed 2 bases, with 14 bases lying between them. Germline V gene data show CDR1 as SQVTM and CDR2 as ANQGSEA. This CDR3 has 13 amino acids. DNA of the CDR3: TGCAGCGCTCCAACCAGTGCCAACTATGGCTACACCTTC. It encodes CSAPTSANYGYTF. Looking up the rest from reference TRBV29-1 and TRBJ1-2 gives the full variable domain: SAVISQKPSRDICQRGTSLTIQCQVDSQVTMMFWYRQQPGQSLTLIATANQGSEATYESGFVIDKFPISRPNLTFSTLTVSNMSPEDSSIYLCSAPTSANYGYTFGSGTRLTVV.

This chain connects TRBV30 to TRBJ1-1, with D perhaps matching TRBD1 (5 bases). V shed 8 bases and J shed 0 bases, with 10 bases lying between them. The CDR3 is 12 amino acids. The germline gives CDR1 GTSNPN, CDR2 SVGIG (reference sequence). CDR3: CAHGHMNTEAFF. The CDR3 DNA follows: TGTGCCCACGGACATATGAACACTGAAGCTTTCTTT. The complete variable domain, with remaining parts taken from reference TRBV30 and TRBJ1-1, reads SQTIHQWPATLVQPVGSPLSLECTVEGTSNPNLYWYRQAAGRGLQLLFYSVGIGQISSEVPQNLSASRPQDRQFILSSKKLLLSDSGFYLCAHGHMNTEAFFGQGTRLTVV.

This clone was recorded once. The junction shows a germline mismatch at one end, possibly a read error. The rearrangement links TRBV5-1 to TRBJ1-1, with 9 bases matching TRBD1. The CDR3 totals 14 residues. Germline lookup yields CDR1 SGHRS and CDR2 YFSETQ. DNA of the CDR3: TGCGCCAGCAGTTTGGACAGGGGAGCCACTGAAGCTTTCTTT. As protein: CASSLDRGATEAFF.

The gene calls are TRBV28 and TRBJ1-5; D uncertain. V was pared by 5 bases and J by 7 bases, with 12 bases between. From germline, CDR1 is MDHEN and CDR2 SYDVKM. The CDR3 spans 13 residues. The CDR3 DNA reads TGTGCCAGCAGTCCGCCCGGAGGACAGCCCCAGCATTTT. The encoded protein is CASSPPGGQPQHF. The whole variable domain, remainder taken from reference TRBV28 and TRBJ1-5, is DVKVTQSSRYLVKRTGEKVFLECVQDMDHENMFWYRQDPGLGLRLIYFSYDVKMKEKGDIPEGYSVSREKKERFSLILESASTNQTSMYLCASSPPGGQPQHFGDGTRLSIL.

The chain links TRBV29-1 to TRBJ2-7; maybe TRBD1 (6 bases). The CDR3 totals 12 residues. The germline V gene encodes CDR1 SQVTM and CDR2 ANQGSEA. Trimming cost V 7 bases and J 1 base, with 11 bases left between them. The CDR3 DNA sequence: TGCAGCGCCCAACAGGGATCCTACGAGCAGTACTTC. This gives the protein CSAQQGSYEQYF.

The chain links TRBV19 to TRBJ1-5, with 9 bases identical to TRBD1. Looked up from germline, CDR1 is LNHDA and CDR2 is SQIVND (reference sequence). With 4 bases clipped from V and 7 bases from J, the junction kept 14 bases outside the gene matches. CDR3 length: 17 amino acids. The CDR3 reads CASSTRDRVDSRQPQHF. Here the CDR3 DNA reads TGTGCCAGTAGTACCCGGGACAGGGTGGACTCACGGCAGCCCCAGCATTTT.

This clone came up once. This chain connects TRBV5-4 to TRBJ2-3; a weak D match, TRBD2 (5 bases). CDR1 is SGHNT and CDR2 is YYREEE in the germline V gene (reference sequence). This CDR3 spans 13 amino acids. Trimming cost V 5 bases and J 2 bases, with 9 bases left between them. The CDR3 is CASSSGYTDTQYF. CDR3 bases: TGTGCCAGCAGTTCGGGGTACACAGATACGCAGTATTTT.

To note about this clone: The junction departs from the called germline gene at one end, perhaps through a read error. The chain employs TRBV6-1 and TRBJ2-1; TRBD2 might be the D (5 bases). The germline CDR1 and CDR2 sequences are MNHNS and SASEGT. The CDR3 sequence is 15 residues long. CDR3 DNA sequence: TGTGCCAGCATTGAACCGGGATACTCCTACAATGAGCAGTTCTTC. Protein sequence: CASIEPGYSYNEQFF.

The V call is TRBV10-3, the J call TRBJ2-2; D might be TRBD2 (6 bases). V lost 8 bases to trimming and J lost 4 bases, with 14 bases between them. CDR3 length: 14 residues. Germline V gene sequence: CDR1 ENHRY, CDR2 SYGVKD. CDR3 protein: CAIGSSVGTGELFF. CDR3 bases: TGTGCCATCGGCTCTAGCGTAGGCACCGGGGAGCTGTTTTTT.